These 17 T cell receptor beta chains were all obtained from the same sample, sequenced in a study of CD8 T cells in ankylosing spondylitis. TCRdb re-analysed the 5' RACE reads in MiXCR, keeping a single row per CDR3 protein. The sample comprises 450,000 to 550,000 distinct CDR3 sequences, roughly 5.2% of which are singletons, and approximately 3.5% rests with the top ten. Study-level findings and limits: What seemed typical of ankylosing spondylitis blood was a TCR beta motif built from several highly homologous variants.

No antigens are known for them. Sequenced: blood, either unsorted or a sorted T cell fraction (not recorded which). The receptor source for this set is a male donor with ankylosing spondylitis.

This clonotype was recorded at least ten times. V gene TRBV5-5 combines with J gene TRBJ2-2; D uncertain. CDR1 SGHKS and CDR2 YYEKEE come from the germline V gene (reference sequence). V lost 0 bases and J 6 bases, leaving 9 bases between the germline ends. The CDR3 loop spans 14 amino acids. The CDR3, as DNA: TGTGCCAGCAGCTTGGGACCTCTGGCCGGGGAGCTGTTTTTT. Its translation: CASSLGPLAGELFF.

This clonotype was detected ten times or more. This sequence joins TRBV12-3 or TRBV12-4 and TRBJ2-3, with a possible D match to TRBD2 (6 bases). The CDR3 contains 15 residues. V was trimmed by 0 bases and J by 0 bases, leaving 7 bases between them. The CDR3, as DNA: TGTGCCAGCAGTTTAGCGGGGGGAAGCACAGATACGCAGTATTTT. Amino acids: CASSLAGGSTDTQYF.

This clonotype was picked up many times. This rearrangement joins TRBV9 to TRBJ2-7; D is uncertain. V was shortened by 1 base and J by 0 bases, with 5 bases between the two germline ends. Germline assignment: CDR1 SGDLS and CDR2 YYNGEE. The CDR3 runs to 13 residues. CDR3 region: CASSVIPSYEQYF. DNA for the CDR3: TGTGCCAGCAGCGTAATACCCTCCTACGAGCAGTACTTC.

This clonotype showed up just a few times. The rearrangement uses TRBV29-1 and TRBJ2-3; maybe TRBD2 (6 bases). The CDR3 totals 13 residues. CDR1 is SQVTM, CDR2 ANQGSEA, per germline. V gave up 4 bases and J gave up 0 bases, with 8 bases separating them. CDR3 in DNA: TGCAGCGTTGGGGCGGGGAGCACAGATACGCAGTATTTT. It specifies CSVGAGSTDTQYF.

This clonotype was seen repeatedly, ten times or more. The chain links TRBV5-1 to TRBJ1-1; no clear D gene. The CDR3 length is 13 residues. Germline V gene lookup returns CDR1 SGHRS and CDR2 YFSETQ. Trimming removed 2 bases at V and 6 bases at J, with 11 bases between. Here the CDR3 DNA reads TGCGCCAGCAGCTTCGGGCCCCGCTCTGAAGCTTTCTTT. Amino acid sequence: CASSFGPRSEAFF.

This rearrangement joins TRBV29-1 to TRBJ2-2; 8 bases match TRBD2. Germline loops: CDR1 SQVTM, CDR2 ANQGSEA. V dropped 5 bases and J dropped 2; count of bases not matched to a gene: 10. This CDR3 has 16 residues. In nucleotides, the CDR3 is TGCAGCGTTCTCGGACTAGCAAAACAAAACACCGGGGAGCTGTTTTTT. Amino acid sequence: CSVLGLAKQNTGELFF.

About this clonotype itself: A read error may be the cause here, since a much bigger clone is one base away. The gene calls are TRBV6-4 and TRBJ2-7; 7 bases align to TRBD2. The CDR3 consists of 13 residues. J gave up 3 bases and V 6 bases, and 5 bases lay outside the gene matches. The germline V gene has CDR1 MRHNA and CDR2 SNTAGT. Here the CDR3 reads CASRPAGSYEQYF. Here the CDR3 DNA reads TGTGCCAGCAGACCAGCGGGGAGCTACGAGCAGTACTTC.

In this sample, this clonotype turned up many times. The chain recombines TRBV5-1 with TRBJ1-1; perhaps TRBD1 as D (6 bases). The germline V gene encodes CDR1 SGHRS and CDR2 YFSETQ. The CDR3 runs 15 residues. The germline V and J ends were trimmed by 5 bases and 1 base, with 15 bases remaining between them. The CDR3 DNA follows: TGCGCCAGCAGATTATCAGGGGACCCGAACACTGAAGCTTTCTTT. It specifies CASRLSGDPNTEAFF.

This clonotype was detected many times. The chain uses TRBV25-1 and TRBJ1-5, with TRBD1 matching 9 bases. The V gene end was trimmed by 3 bases and the J gene end by 8 bases; junction bases not matched to a gene: 5. The CDR3 is 14 residues long. The germline V gene encodes CDR1 MGHDK and CDR2 SYGVNS. The CDR3 DNA follows: TGTGCCAGCAGTGAGGGGGACAGGGATGAGCCCCAGCATTTT. Translation gives CASSEGDRDEPQHF.

This clonotype was counted ten times or more. V and J are TRBV5-1 and TRBJ2-1; no clear D. Trimming removed 4 bases from V and 0 bases from J, with 14 bases in between. The CDR3 covers 16 residues. Germline-derived CDR1 and CDR2 are SGHRS and YFSETQ. In DNA, the CDR3 is TGCGCCAGCAGCCTGACCGAACGAAGCTCCTACAATGAGCAGTTCTTC. Encoded protein: CASSLTERSSYNEQFF.

The table lists this clonotype with many counts. The V and J genes are TRBV20-1 and TRBJ2-1; D is possibly TRBD2 (5 bases). The CDR3 is made up of 10 amino acids. Germline assignment: CDR1 DFQATT and CDR2 SNEGSKA (reference sequence). Trimming left V 3 bases short and J 10 bases short, with 7 bases between. The CDR3 is CSASIAEQFF. In nucleotides, the CDR3 is TGCAGTGCTAGTATAGCGGAGCAGTTCTTC.

This clonotype was recorded many times. The chain carries TRBV9 and TRBJ2-7; the D gene is possibly TRBD2 (5 bases). The CDR3 sequence is 13 residues long. The germline V gene has CDR1 SGDLS and CDR2 YYNGEE. Trimming removed 3 bases from V and 6 bases from J, with 13 bases in between. In DNA form, the CDR3 reads TGTGCCAGCAGCGCCACTGAGGGAACCGAGCAGTACTTC. Its translation is CASSATEGTEQYF.

This clonotype was counted many times. The DNA for the CDR3 is TGTGCCACCAGTGATTCAGGGGGACAGTCTCTCAATCAGCCCCAGCATTTT. Translating it yields CATSDSGGQSLNQPQHF. The rearrangement links TRBV24-1 to TRBJ1-5, with 7 bases that match TRBD1. With V trimmed by 2 bases and J by 3 bases, 9 bases remained unmatched. Looked up from germline, CDR1 is KGHDR and CDR2 is SFDVKD. The CDR3 loop spans 17 amino acids.

This clonotype came up many times. The V call is TRBV24-1, the J call TRBJ2-1; maybe TRBD2 (6 bases). Germline V gene data show CDR1 as KGHDR and CDR2 as SFDVKD. Trimming removed 1 base from V and 5 bases from J, with 11 bases in between. CDR3 length: 15 amino acids. The DNA of the CDR3 is TGTGCCACCAGTGATTTTGGTCGGGGGAACAATGAGCAGTTCTTC. Amino acids: CATSDFGRGNNEQFF.

There are many counts of this clonotype. The chain uses TRBV29-1 and TRBJ2-5, with 7 bases lining up with TRBD1. CDR1 and CDR2 (germline): SQVTM, ANQGSEA. The CDR3 has 13 residues. J lost 5 bases, V lost 7 bases, and 10 bases had no gene match. This chain's CDR3 is CSALRGLLETQYF. The CDR3 coding sequence is TGCAGCGCCCTAAGGGGGCTATTGGAGACCCAGTACTTC.

This clonotype was counted at least ten times. The chain has TRBV3-1 and TRBJ1-1; D is unresolved. From germline, CDR1 is LGHDT and CDR2 YNNKEL (reference sequence). V lost 4 bases, J lost 3 bases, and 15 bases lay in between. The CDR3 has 15 residues. CDR3 nucleotides: TGTGCCAGCAGCCCTGGACCTCGAGCGGACACTGAAGCTTTCTTT. This codes for CASSPGPRADTEAFF.

This clonotype was seen ten or more times. V and J are TRBV12-3 or TRBV12-4 and TRBJ1-2, with unresolved D. This CDR3 is built from 13 residues. The V end lost 7 bases, the J end lost 4 bases, and 13 bases lay between the germline ends. The CDR3 DNA is TGTGCCAGCAACCTCCCGGGTGGCTATGGCTACACCTTC. Translated, it gives CASNLPGGYGYTF.